The clone carrying this TCR beta chain was counted only a few times. The sample comes from a study of blood T cell repertoires in COVID-19. Whole-study context: The study drew acute and convalescent COVID-19 samples from the United States, Italy and Spain. PBMCs, B-cell-depleted T cells, or T cells were the source of the cDNA or gDNA that made up the material.

The CDR3 contains 15 residues. V shed 7 bases, J shed 2 bases, and the junction held 8 bases outside the gene matches. Germline values: CDR1 MNHEY, CDR2 SVGEGT. Authors' analysis steps: Cell counts per sample came from amplifying reference gene primers. The table came from immunoSEQ multiplex PCR; TCRdb's copy has only in-frame clones and leaves some out. For V, J and clone size, that table is used; D and trimming come from the DNA. This sample has about 120,000 clones, with 82% found just once. The chain employs TRBV6-2 or TRBV6-3 and TRBJ2-7; 10 bases line up with TRBD2. The source of this sequence is a woman between 70 and 85 years old with acute or convalescent COVID-19. Sequenced material: peripheral blood. In nucleotides, the CDR3 is TGTGCCAGCACCCCCCTCAGCGGGGGGGCCTACGAGCAGTACTTC. It translates to CASTPLSGGAYEQYF.